A single count supports the clone carrying this TCR beta chain. Its antigen is currently unknown. TCRdb's table, derived via immunoSEQ multiplex PCR, lists solely in-frame clones and lacks some. The sample lists just under 75,000 clones, about four fifths occurring once. This sample is part of a study of vaccination effects on CD4 cells after COVID-19. General study points: Limitations: small convalescent group and missing early post-infection timepoints.

This CDR3 has 15 amino acids. Trimming shortened V by 4 bases and J by 4 bases, and 15 bases separated the two germline ends. CDR1 is KGHDR, CDR2 SFDVKD, per germline. ViraFEST expansion of antigen-specific CD4+ T cells with viral peptide pools preceded sequencing. Subsequent to a culture period of about nine days, CD4+ T cells were isolated. Previously uninfected by SARS-CoV-2, the vaccine recipients also showed negative nucleocapsid antibodies. IL-2 medium supplanted half the medium on days 3 and 7. J is TRBJ1-2 and V is TRBV24-1; D might be TRBD1 (5 bases). The sample here was CD4+ T cells from PBMCs cultured with HCoV-NL63 spike peptides, taken before COVID-19 vaccination. The sequence came from a human donor who received a COVID-19 vaccine. The CDR3 DNA follows: TGTGCCACCAGTGAGGGGTCAGGGATGGTCTATGGCTACACCTTC. It specifies CATSEGSGMVYGYTF.